A selection of T cell receptor beta chains follows, all from one sample in a study of T cell responses to AZD1222 COVID-19 vaccine. Measured with immunoSEQ multiplex PCR; TCRdb has only the in-frame clones, and not every one. Here the sample spans roughly 140,000 clones, 92% being singletons. Here the sequenced sample was peripheral blood, taken 28 days after the second AZD1222 dose. The receptor source for this set is an adult who received the AZD1222 COVID-19 vaccine. Each CDR3 is given with its conserved first and last residue. The order of the fields is D gene, J gene, V gene, clone size, CDR3 DNA, CDR3 protein. D genes are given only for firm matches. Not all rows give a size; the values are once, few, many and, for expanded clones, a class.

d_gene: TRBD1
j_gene: TRBJ2-7
v_gene: TRBV5-8
abundance: .
CDR3nt: TGTGCCAGCAGCTTGACAGGGGGCCTTTCGCAGTACTTC
CDR3aa: CASSLTGGLSQYF

d_gene: .
j_gene: TRBJ2-7
v_gene: TRBV6-5
abundance: .
CDR3nt: TGTGCCAGCAGTCCCTCCAAGGACTACGAGCAGTACTTC
CDR3aa: CASSPSKDYEQYF

d_gene: .
j_gene: TRBJ2-1
v_gene: TRBV19
abundance: .
CDR3nt: TGTGCCAGTAAATCCCAAACTTCCTCGGGCCCCAAGTTCTTC
CDR3aa: CASKSQTSSGPKFF

d_gene: .
j_gene: TRBJ2-1
v_gene: TRBV5-1
abundance: .
CDR3nt: TGCGCCAGCAGCCGAGACCCTTCCAATGAGCAGTTCTTC
CDR3aa: CASSRDPSNEQFF

d_gene: .
j_gene: TRBJ2-1
v_gene: TRBV11-3
abundance: .
CDR3nt: TGTGCCAGCAGCTTAGGCGGTCCCTACAATGAGCAGTTCTTC
CDR3aa: CASSLGGPYNEQFF

d_gene: TRBD1
j_gene: TRBJ1-2
v_gene: TRBV7-3
abundance: .
CDR3nt: TGTGCCAGCAGCTTAGAAGGGGGGACAGGAGCATATGGCTACACCTTC
CDR3aa: CASSLEGGTGAYGYTF

d_gene: .
j_gene: TRBJ1-5
v_gene: TRBV27
abundance: .
CDR3nt: TGTGCCAGCAGTTTCTCCAGGGTCGGTGATCAGCCCCAGCATTTT
CDR3aa: CASSFSRVGDQPQHF

d_gene: TRBD1
j_gene: TRBJ1-6
v_gene: TRBV7-9
abundance: .
CDR3nt: TGTGCCAGCAGCCTGGGACAGCTAAATTCACCCCTCCACTTT
CDR3aa: CASSLGQLNSPLHF

d_gene: .
j_gene: TRBJ1-5
v_gene: TRBV6-6
abundance: .
CDR3nt: TGTGCCAGCTCGAGGAAGGGGAACGGGCAGCCCCAGCATTTT
CDR3aa: CASSRKGNGQPQHF

d_gene: .
j_gene: TRBJ2-7
v_gene: TRBV6-5
abundance: .
CDR3nt: TGTGCCAGCAGGACGACAGACTACGAGCAGTACTTC
CDR3aa: CASRTTDYEQYF

d_gene: .
j_gene: TRBJ1-2
v_gene: TRBV19
abundance: .
CDR3nt: TGTGCCAGTAGTAATACTGGGGGCTCTGGAGGCTACACCTTC
CDR3aa: CASSNTGGSGGYTF

d_gene: .
j_gene: TRBJ1-1
v_gene: TRBV10-2
abundance: .
CDR3nt: TGCGCCAGCAGTCGGCGGAACACTGAAGCTTTCTTT
CDR3aa: CASSRRNTEAFF

d_gene: TRBD2
j_gene: TRBJ2-2
v_gene: TRBV6-5
abundance: .
CDR3nt: TGTGCCAGCAGTTCCGGGACTAGCGGCACCGGGGAGCTGTTTTTT
CDR3aa: CASSSGTSGTGELFF

d_gene: .
j_gene: TRBJ2-5
v_gene: TRBV9
abundance: .
CDR3nt: TGTGCCAGCAGCTCCGGAGGGGGAGGTCAAGAGACCCAGTACTTC
CDR3aa: CASSSGGGGQETQYF

d_gene: TRBD1
j_gene: TRBJ1-3
v_gene: TRBV6-5
abundance: .
CDR3nt: TGTGCCAGCAGAACAAGGGACAGGCTACACACCATATATTTT
CDR3aa: CASRTRDRLHTIYF

d_gene: .
j_gene: TRBJ1-3
v_gene: TRBV30
abundance: .
CDR3nt: TGTGCCTACGGTTTCTCTGGAAACACCATATATTTT
CDR3aa: CAYGFSGNTIYF

d_gene: .
j_gene: TRBJ2-2
v_gene: TRBV11-3
abundance: .
CDR3nt: TGTGCCAGCAGCTTAGCTTACAGTCCGAACACCGGGGAGCTGTTTTTT
CDR3aa: CASSLAYSPNTGELFF

d_gene: .
j_gene: TRBJ1-5
v_gene: TRBV2
abundance: .
CDR3nt: TGTGCCAGCAGTGATGGTGGTTTGGGGTTTCAGCCCCAGCATTTT
CDR3aa: CASSDGGLGFQPQHF

d_gene: TRBD1
j_gene: TRBJ2-1
v_gene: TRBV29-1
abundance: .
CDR3nt: TGCAGCGTTCATCCGGGACAGGTATCCTACAATGAGCAGTTCTTC
CDR3aa: CSVHPGQVSYNEQFF

d_gene: .
j_gene: TRBJ2-1
v_gene: TRBV14
abundance: once
CDR3nt: TGTGCCAGCAGCCAAAGGACTAACTCCTACAATGAGCAGTTCTTC
CDR3aa: CASSQRTNSYNEQFF

d_gene: .
j_gene: TRBJ1-5
v_gene: TRBV18
abundance: .
CDR3nt: TGTGCCAGCTCACCATCAGGAAGGGGCGGTCAGCCCCAGCATTTT
CDR3aa: CASSPSGRGGQPQHF

d_gene: .
j_gene: TRBJ2-7
v_gene: TRBV3-1/TRBV3-2
abundance: .
CDR3nt: TGTGCCAGCAGCCTCCAACACGGCGCTTCCTACGAGCAGTACTTC
CDR3aa: CASSLQHGASYEQYF

d_gene: .
j_gene: TRBJ2-7
v_gene: TRBV19
abundance: .
CDR3nt: TGTGCCAGTAGTTTTAGTGTCAACTCCTACGAGCAGTACTTC
CDR3aa: CASSFSVNSYEQYF

d_gene: .
j_gene: TRBJ2-7
v_gene: TRBV6-6
abundance: .
CDR3nt: TGTGCCAGCAGTTACTCGGTAGCGCACGAGCAGTACTTC
CDR3aa: CASSYSVAHEQYF

d_gene: .
j_gene: TRBJ2-7
v_gene: TRBV20-1
abundance: .
CDR3nt: TGCAGTGCTAGTCCCTCCGACGTCCACGAGCAGTACTTC
CDR3aa: CSASPSDVHEQYF

d_gene: .
j_gene: TRBJ1-1
v_gene: TRBV6-4
abundance: .
CDR3nt: TGTGCCAGCAGACTTACACTGAACACTGAAGCTTTCTTT
CDR3aa: CASRLTLNTEAFF

d_gene: .
j_gene: TRBJ2-3
v_gene: TRBV18
abundance: .
CDR3nt: TGTGCCAGCTCACCACCGGGACTTCGGTTCACAGATACGCAGTATTTT
CDR3aa: CASSPPGLRFTDTQYF

d_gene: TRBD2
j_gene: TRBJ2-5
v_gene: TRBV11-2
abundance: .
CDR3nt: TGTGCCAGCAGCCGGACTAGCGTCGGGGAGACCCAGTACTTC
CDR3aa: CASSRTSVGETQYF

d_gene: .
j_gene: TRBJ1-1
v_gene: TRBV28
abundance: .
CDR3nt: TGTGCCAGCAGTTTACACAGGGAGAACACTGAAGCTTTCTTT
CDR3aa: CASSLHRENTEAFF

d_gene: TRBD2
j_gene: TRBJ2-7
v_gene: TRBV19
abundance: .
CDR3nt: TGTGCCAGTAGTATAGGACTAGCGGGAGGTGAGCAGTACTTC
CDR3aa: CASSIGLAGGEQYF